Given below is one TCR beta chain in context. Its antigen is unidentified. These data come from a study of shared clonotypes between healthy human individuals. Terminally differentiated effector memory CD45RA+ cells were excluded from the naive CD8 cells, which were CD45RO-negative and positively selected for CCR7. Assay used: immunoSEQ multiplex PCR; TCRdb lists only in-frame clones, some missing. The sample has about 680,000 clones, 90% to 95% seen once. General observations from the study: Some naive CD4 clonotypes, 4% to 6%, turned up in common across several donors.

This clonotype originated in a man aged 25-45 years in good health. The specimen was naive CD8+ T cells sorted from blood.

For the CDR3, the DNA is TGTGCCAGCAAGGGAGGCGGCTACACCTTC. Translated, it gives CASKGGGYTF. This sequence joins TRBV7-2 and TRBJ1-2; D remains ambiguous. CDR1 and CDR2 (germline): SGHTA, FQGNSA. The CDR3 has 10 residues. Trimming took off 7 bases at V and 8 bases at J, with 8 bases between the two ends.